This T cell receptor (beta chain) was obtained from a study of cytomegalovirus exposure and HLA in healthy donors. Germline-derived CDR1 and CDR2 are MGHRA and YSYEKL. V was clipped by 1 base and J by 1 base; unmatched bases: 12. The CDR3 covers 18 residues. Primers for the PCR totalled 60 Vbeta and 13 Jbeta. TCRdb's table, derived via immunoSEQ multiplex PCR, lists solely in-frame clones and lacks some. The table lists some 130,000 clones, 60% to 85% of them singletons. Turning to this clone: The target antigen is unknown.

Study-wide results and caveats: Relative to equally common others, HLA-associated TCR beta chains showed greater clonal expansion in a later analysis. It is likely that the observed cluster of highly shared sequence variants was a sequencing artifact.

Sequenced input: PBMCs. This receptor was identified in a woman aged 40 to 50 in good health and CMV-seronegative. The chain employs TRBV4-1 and TRBJ2-7; 8 bases are shared with TRBD1. CDR3 DNA sequence: TGCGCCAGCAGCCAAGCCGGCTTTAACCGGGACAGGTCCTACGAGCAGTACTTC. Translation: CASSQAGFNRDRSYEQYF.